This TCR beta chain was retrieved from a study of neurological immune-mediated disorders (dated by TCRdb to between 2018 and 2021). About the investigation overall: Peripheral blood TCR-beta repertoires from patients with HTLV-I-associated myelopathy (HAM/TSP), patients with multiple sclerosis, and healthy controls were compared in the study using UMI-based sequencing. Longitudinal HAM/TSP donors and healthy donors each had 3 time-points at intervals of about 3-45 months. The cohort comprised roughly 65 subjects: about 15 HAM/TSP patients, 35 or so multiple sclerosis patients and about 20 healthy controls. Alongside PBMC samples, the set of about 100 TCR-beta libraries contained longitudinal samples, technical triplicates, and paired CD4+ and CD8+ T-cell subsets that had been sorted.

The CDR3 numbers 15 residues from cysteine through phenylalanine. Only the CDR3 portion is preserved as DNA: 45 bases, with reading frame beginning at the first base. CDR1 SGDLS and CDR2 YYNGEE are derived from the germline V gene. Deletion took 7 bases off V and 5 bases off J, with a span of 18 bases between the germline ends. This clonotype was recorded many times. Its antigen target is currently unknown. No base qualities exist here, and no much larger clone lies one base off it. General study outcomes and caveats: TCR clonal expansion was greatest in HAM/TSP patients and smallest in MS patients, who ranked below even healthy controls. Expanded clones from different subjects shared no identical CDR3 amino acid sequences, which suggests that TCR-beta repertoires were private in all groups.

This specimen's time point label, interpreted: longitudinal time-point 2. Libraries from unsorted PBMCs were made from 2 million PBMCs kept in RNAlater at -80 degrees C until RNA extraction. PBMCs were separated from peripheral blood using Ficoll-Hypaque density gradient centrifugation and then cryopreserved in liquid nitrogen. To synthesize cDNA, template-switch 5'RACE was performed with a primer carrying a 10-nucleotide random unique molecular identifier so that each TCR transcript was tagged. Each sequencing run produced over 190 million TCR-beta sequences covering 15-18 subjects. The RNeasy kit was used for extraction of total RNA. The KAPA Real-time Library Amplification kit was used to amplify TCR-beta VDJ regions with primers for the TCR constant region and the 5'RACE anchor. Sample indexes and Illumina adaptors were added in a first PCR, after which library yield was increased in a second PCR. After purification with Ampure beads, the TCR product of roughly 650 bp was size-selected on a 2% E-gel SizeSelection system. Before pooling, library quality was checked on a Bioanalyzer, concentration was measured with Qubit, and libraries were quantified with the Kapa Library Quantification kit. Paired-end 2 x 150 bp sequencing of the libraries was performed on an Illumina HiSeq 2500. To increase sequence diversity, roughly 24-31% phiX was spiked into each library pool. In the authors' own workflow: Quality-filtered reads were processed with the UMI-based MiGEC pipeline, which removed over 75% of raw TCR sequences during error correction. VDJ genes were aligned to IMGT germline references, and clonotypes were defined by unique CDR3 amino acid sequence plus V-J genes. Clonal expansion, Shannon diversity, and CDR3 relatedness (CalcPairwiseDistances, ClusterSamples) were evaluated with VDJtools, and phylogenetic trees were built with CLCbio workbench. A clone was classed as expanded if it had 8 or more unique UMIs, a cutoff based on coefficient-of-variation modelling across technical triplicates. TCRdb took the public reads, trimmed them with fastp at Q25, ran MiXCR for clone calling and kept in-frame beta chains. Rows with a matching CDR3 protein are joined into one entry that keeps the most common DNA and genes. TCRdb's processing, not the study's, gives the V and J calls here. The sample table records around 49,000 distinct CDR3 sequences; approximately 14% of these occur just once. Jointly, the top ten make up 4.5% of the sample.

The source is a male donor with HTLV-1-associated myelopathy (HAM/TSP). The chain was built from TRBV9 and TRBJ1-4, with no confidently assigned D gene. The sequenced material came from PBMCs. The CDR3 protein: CASSVGPGMNEKLFF. In nucleotides, the sequence is TGTGCCAGCTCTGTAGGGCCGGGGATGAATGAAAAACTGTTTTTT. The CDR3 plus the reference TRBV9 and TRBJ1-4 genes for the other parts give the full variable domain: DSGVTQTPKHLITATGQRVTLRCSPRSGDLSVYWYQQSLDQGLQFLIQYYNGEERAKGNILERFSAQQFPDLHSELNLSSLELGDSALYFCASSVGPGMNEKLFFGSGTQLSVL.